The rows below give T cell receptor beta chains drawn from one sample of a study of blood T cell repertoires in COVID-19. Assay: immunoSEQ multiplex PCR; the TCRdb copy retains only in-frame clones and omits some. The sample lists 90,000 to 100,000 clones, roughly 89% occurring once. The sample taken for sequencing was peripheral blood. The receptors come from a man in his 70s with active or convalescent COVID-19. Both conserved end residues are part of each CDR3. D genes are given only for firm matches. Expanded clones get a size class; other rows say once, few or many, or leave the size out.

CDR3aa: CASSLTVRETQYF; CDR3nt: TGTGCCAGCAGCTTAACAGTCAGGGAGACCCAGTACTTC; v_gene: TRBV7-3; d_gene: NA; abundance: NA; j_gene: TRBJ2-5; len: 13
CDR3aa: CASSLESRIASYNSPLHF; CDR3nt: TGTGCCAGCAGTTTAGAGTCCAGGATCGCCTCCTATAATTCACCCCTCCACTTT; v_gene: TRBV28; d_gene: NA; abundance: NA; j_gene: TRBJ1-6; len: 18
CDR3aa: CASSSQNGLEAFF; CDR3nt: TGTGCCAGCAGTTCACAGAACGGCCTTGAAGCTTTCTTT; v_gene: TRBV6-5; d_gene: NA; abundance: once; j_gene: TRBJ1-1; len: 13
CDR3aa: CASRSNRVGVSQPQHF; CDR3nt: TGTGCCAGCAGGAGCAACAGGGTGGGTGTCAGTCAGCCCCAGCATTTT; v_gene: TRBV28; d_gene: NA; abundance: medium-sized; j_gene: TRBJ1-5; len: 16
CDR3aa: CASSRHPQGAGTDTQYF; CDR3nt: TGTGCCAGCAGCCGACATCCTCAGGGGGCGGGCACAGATACGCAGTATTTT; v_gene: TRBV28; d_gene: TRBD1; abundance: NA; j_gene: TRBJ2-3; len: 17
CDR3aa: CASSAQTSSGELFF; CDR3nt: TGTGCCAGCAGTGCCCAGACTAGTTCTGGGGAGCTGTTTTTT; v_gene: TRBV2; d_gene: NA; abundance: NA; j_gene: TRBJ2-2; len: 14
CDR3aa: CATSDSRPLAGAQLTQYF; CDR3nt: TGTGCCACCAGTGATTCCCGCCCGCTAGCGGGGGCCCAGTTGACGCAGTATTTT; v_gene: TRBV24-1; d_gene: TRBD2; abundance: NA; j_gene: TRBJ2-3; len: 18
CDR3aa: CASSLRGSGGRGSQHF; CDR3nt: TGTGCCAGCAGCCTTAGAGGTTCCGGGGGTCGGGGATCCCAGCATTTT; v_gene: TRBV7-2; d_gene: NA; abundance: few; j_gene: TRBJ1-5; len: 16
CDR3aa: CASSLRQGDNQPQHF; CDR3nt: TGTGCCAGCAGCTTACGACAGGGGGACAATCAGCCCCAGCATTTT; v_gene: TRBV7-2; d_gene: TRBD1; abundance: NA; j_gene: TRBJ1-5; len: 15
CDR3aa: CASSSEATGRYSYNEQFF; CDR3nt: TGTGCCAGCAGCTCGGAGGCGACAGGGAGGTACAGTTACAATGAGCAGTTCTTC; v_gene: TRBV7-6; d_gene: NA; abundance: many; j_gene: TRBJ2-1; len: 18
CDR3aa: CASSEVVSPRTDTQYF; CDR3nt: TGTGCCAGCAGTGAAGTAGTTAGCCCCCGCACAGATACGCAGTATTTT; v_gene: TRBV2; d_gene: NA; abundance: NA; j_gene: TRBJ2-3; len: 16
CDR3aa: CASSPGTGNTETQYF; CDR3nt: TGTGCCAGCAGCCCCGGGACAGGGAATACAGAGACCCAGTACTTC; v_gene: TRBV7-9; d_gene: TRBD1; abundance: NA; j_gene: TRBJ2-5; len: 15
CDR3aa: CASSEGTGGDGEAFF; CDR3nt: TGTGCCAGCAGTGAAGGAACAGGGGGGGACGGTGAAGCTTTCTTT; v_gene: TRBV6-1; d_gene: TRBD1; abundance: once; j_gene: TRBJ1-1; len: 15
CDR3aa: CASSQDVTGPEAFF; CDR3nt: TGTGCCAGCAGCCAAGATGTAACAGGCCCTGAAGCTTTCTTT; v_gene: TRBV3-1/TRBV3-2; d_gene: NA; abundance: NA; j_gene: TRBJ1-1; len: 14
CDR3aa: CASSPSGAGGTEAFF; CDR3nt: TGTGCCAGCAGCCCATCGGGGGCAGGGGGGACTGAAGCTTTCTTT; v_gene: TRBV7-9; d_gene: TRBD1; abundance: NA; j_gene: TRBJ1-1; len: 15
CDR3aa: CASSEAVAGGRYNEQFF; CDR3nt: TGTGCCAGCAGTGAAGCGGTGGCGGGGGGGCGATACAATGAGCAGTTCTTC; v_gene: TRBV2; d_gene: TRBD2; abundance: once; j_gene: TRBJ2-1; len: 17
CDR3aa: CASSEIRGGSPLHF; CDR3nt: TGTGCCAGCAGTGAAATAAGGGGAGGTTCACCCCTCCACTTT; v_gene: TRBV6-1; d_gene: NA; abundance: NA; j_gene: TRBJ1-6; len: 14
CDR3aa: CASSTQGFENSPLHF; CDR3nt: TGTGCCAGTAGTACACAGGGCTTCGAGAATTCACCCCTCCACTTT; v_gene: TRBV19; d_gene: NA; abundance: NA; j_gene: TRBJ1-6; len: 15
CDR3aa: CASSLYGGGNTGELFF; CDR3nt: TGTGCCAGCAGTTTATATGGCGGGGGGAACACCGGGGAGCTGTTTTTT; v_gene: TRBV27; d_gene: TRBD2; abundance: NA; j_gene: TRBJ2-2; len: 16
CDR3aa: CSAMTGGIYTF; CDR3nt: TGCAGTGCCATGACAGGGGGCATCTACACCTTC; v_gene: TRBV20-1; d_gene: TRBD1; abundance: NA; j_gene: TRBJ1-2; len: 11
CDR3aa: CASSPSQGDTQAFF; CDR3nt: TGTGCCAGCTCACCCTCCCAGGGTGATACTCAAGCTTTCTTT; v_gene: TRBV18; d_gene: NA; abundance: once; j_gene: TRBJ1-1; len: 14
CDR3aa: CAWSVPGTGNTIYF; CDR3nt: TGTGCCTGGAGTGTCCCAGGGACTGGAAACACCATATATTTT; v_gene: TRBV30; d_gene: NA; abundance: NA; j_gene: TRBJ1-3; len: 14
CDR3aa: CASSLLRGGEETGELFF; CDR3nt: TGCGCCAGCAGCTTACTCCGGGGCGGGGAGGAAACCGGGGAGCTGTTTTTT; v_gene: TRBV5-1; d_gene: NA; abundance: NA; j_gene: TRBJ2-2; len: 17
CDR3aa: CASSRQGVNSPLHF; CDR3nt: TGTGCCAGCAGCCGACAGGGGGTTAATTCACCCCTCCACTTT; v_gene: TRBV7-9; d_gene: TRBD1; abundance: NA; j_gene: TRBJ1-6; len: 14
CDR3aa: CASGSREQYF; CDR3nt: TGTGCCAGCGGGTCCAGGGAGCAGTACTTC; v_gene: TRBV3-1/TRBV3-2; d_gene: NA; abundance: few; j_gene: TRBJ2-7; len: 10
CDR3aa: CASSLGQLNNSPLHF; CDR3nt: TGTGCCAGCAGCTTGGGACAGCTAAATAATTCACCCCTCCACTTT; v_gene: TRBV5-6; d_gene: NA; abundance: NA; j_gene: TRBJ1-6; len: 15
CDR3aa: CASRSDREGPGYTF; CDR3nt: TGTGCCAGCAGGTCTGACAGGGAAGGACCTGGCTACACCTTC; v_gene: TRBV28; d_gene: TRBD1; abundance: once; j_gene: TRBJ1-2; len: 14
CDR3aa: CASSTGTGMWDTQYF; CDR3nt: TGTGCCAGCAGCACCGGGACAGGGATGTGGGATACGCAGTATTTT; v_gene: TRBV5-5; d_gene: TRBD1; abundance: NA; j_gene: TRBJ2-3; len: 15
CDR3aa: CASSLGGGEIYEQYF; CDR3nt: TGTGCCAGCAGTTTGGGGGGGGGAGAGATCTACGAGCAGTACTTC; v_gene: TRBV28; d_gene: TRBD2; abundance: NA; j_gene: TRBJ2-7; len: 15
CDR3aa: CASSLMGGSSYNEQFF; CDR3nt: TGTGCCAGCAGCTTAATGGGCGGGAGCTCCTACAATGAGCAGTTCTTC; v_gene: TRBV7-3; d_gene: TRBD2; abundance: NA; j_gene: TRBJ2-1; len: 16
CDR3aa: CASNTGGQETQYF; CDR3nt: TGCGCCAGCAACACAGGGGGGCAAGAGACCCAGTACTTC; v_gene: TRBV5-1; d_gene: TRBD1; abundance: NA; j_gene: TRBJ2-5; len: 13
CDR3aa: CASSPQGSPTGGYTF; CDR3nt: TGCGCCAGCAGCCCCCAAGGCAGTCCGACTGGGGGCTACACCTTC; v_gene: TRBV5-1; d_gene: NA; abundance: NA; j_gene: TRBJ1-2; len: 15
CDR3aa: CASSPLEVTEAFF; CDR3nt: TGTGCCAGCTCACCCCTGGAGGTCACTGAAGCTTTCTTT; v_gene: TRBV18; d_gene: NA; abundance: NA; j_gene: TRBJ1-1; len: 13
CDR3aa: CASSSRSPAGEETQYF; CDR3nt: TGTGCCAGCAGCTCGAGGAGCCCCGCAGGGGAGGAGACCCAGTACTTC; v_gene: TRBV7-9; d_gene: NA; abundance: NA; j_gene: TRBJ2-5; len: 16
CDR3aa: CASSRGRGYYEQYF; CDR3nt: TGTGCCAGTAGCAGGGGGCGCGGGTACTACGAGCAGTACTTC; v_gene: TRBV19; d_gene: TRBD1; abundance: NA; j_gene: TRBJ2-7; len: 14
CDR3aa: CASSQKSTGGTEAFF; CDR3nt: TGTGCCAGCAGCCAAAAAAGCACGGGGGGCACTGAAGCTTTCTTT; v_gene: TRBV14; d_gene: NA; abundance: NA; j_gene: TRBJ1-1; len: 15
CDR3aa: CASSKTTNEQFF; CDR3nt: TGCGCCAGCAGCAAAACAACCAATGAGCAGTTCTTC; v_gene: TRBV5-1; d_gene: NA; abundance: NA; j_gene: TRBJ2-1; len: 12
CDR3aa: CASSDTGLGNQPQHF; CDR3nt: TGTGCCAGTAGTGATACAGGGTTAGGCAATCAGCCCCAGCATTTT; v_gene: TRBV19; d_gene: NA; abundance: NA; j_gene: TRBJ1-5; len: 15
CDR3aa: CASSLTGGGNEQFF; CDR3nt: TGTGCCAGCAGCCTAACTGGCGGGGGTAATGAGCAGTTCTTC; v_gene: TRBV11-3; d_gene: TRBD2; abundance: NA; j_gene: TRBJ2-1; len: 14
CDR3aa: CASSRGHVVLLRWGQGKGGQPQHF; CDR3nt: TGCGCCAGCAGTCGAGGGCACGTCGTTCTCCTCAGGTGGGGACAGGGTAAGGGGGGCCAGCCCCAGCATTTT; v_gene: TRBV23-1; d_gene: TRBD1; abundance: once; j_gene: TRBJ1-5; len: 24
CDR3aa: CASSGSAAEKLFF; CDR3nt: TGTGCCAGCAGCGGCTCGGCGGCGGAAAAACTGTTTTTT; v_gene: TRBV5-4; d_gene: NA; abundance: NA; j_gene: TRBJ1-4; len: 13
CDR3aa: CASSLAWTGEYQAFF; CDR3nt: TGTGCCAGCAGCTTAGCGTGGACAGGGGAGTATCAAGCTTTCTTT; v_gene: TRBV7-2; d_gene: TRBD1; abundance: few; j_gene: TRBJ1-1; len: 15
CDR3aa: CASSLRLAGGHNEQFF; CDR3nt: TGTGCCAGCTCACTACGACTAGCGGGGGGCCACAATGAGCAGTTCTTC; v_gene: TRBV18; d_gene: TRBD2; abundance: NA; j_gene: TRBJ2-1; len: 16
CDR3aa: CASSGSVGAGGTGELFF; CDR3nt: TGTGCCAGCAGTGGGTCCGTCGGGGCTGGGGGGACCGGGGAGCTGTTTTTT; v_gene: TRBV9; d_gene: NA; abundance: NA; j_gene: TRBJ2-2; len: 17
CDR3aa: CAISDRVATNEKLFF; CDR3nt: TGTGCCATCAGTGACAGGGTAGCAACTAATGAAAAACTGTTTTTT; v_gene: TRBV10-3; d_gene: NA; abundance: NA; j_gene: TRBJ1-4; len: 15
CDR3aa: CASRDRGGLGGGYTF; CDR3nt: TGTGCCAGCCGGGACAGAGGGGGGTTGGGTGGTGGCTACACCTTC; v_gene: TRBV6-6; d_gene: TRBD1; abundance: NA; j_gene: TRBJ1-2; len: 15
CDR3aa: CASSSRALDAQGTQYF; CDR3nt: TGTGCCAGCAGCTCAAGGGCACTAGACGCACAGGGAACGCAGTATTTT; v_gene: TRBV7-3; d_gene: NA; abundance: NA; j_gene: TRBJ2-3; len: 16
CDR3aa: CASSIEGEETEAFF; CDR3nt: TGTGCCAGCAGTATAGAAGGTGAGGAGACTGAAGCTTTCTTT; v_gene: TRBV2; d_gene: NA; abundance: NA; j_gene: TRBJ1-1; len: 14
CDR3aa: CASSLQGYTGELFF; CDR3nt: TGTGCCAGTAGCCTCCAGGGGTACACCGGGGAGCTGTTTTTT; v_gene: TRBV19; d_gene: NA; abundance: NA; j_gene: TRBJ2-2; len: 14
CDR3aa: CASSKTGSGANVLTF; CDR3nt: TGTGCCAGCAGCAAGACAGGGTCTGGGGCCAACGTCCTGACTTTC; v_gene: TRBV2; d_gene: TRBD1; abundance: NA; j_gene: TRBJ2-6; len: 15
CDR3aa: CASSVRGGAGETQYF; CDR3nt: TGTGCCAGCAGCGTACGTGGGGGGGCAGGAGAGACCCAGTACTTC; v_gene: TRBV9; d_gene: NA; abundance: NA; j_gene: TRBJ2-5; len: 15
CDR3aa: CASSLLAGVQQYF; CDR3nt: TGTGCCAGCAGCCTTCTAGCGGGGGTGCAGCAGTACTTC; v_gene: TRBV11-2; d_gene: TRBD2; abundance: NA; j_gene: TRBJ2-7; len: 13
CDR3aa: CASSLTVSSGYEQYF; CDR3nt: TGCGCCAGCAGCCTGACAGTGTCTAGCGGTTACGAGCAGTACTTC; v_gene: TRBV5-1; d_gene: TRBD2; abundance: NA; j_gene: TRBJ2-7; len: 15
CDR3aa: CASASGPNYGYTF; CDR3nt: TGTGCCAGCGCTTCAGGGCCTAACTATGGCTACACCTTC; v_gene: TRBV9; d_gene: NA; abundance: NA; j_gene: TRBJ1-2; len: 13
CDR3aa: CAWSVILGGDGYTF; CDR3nt: TGTGCCTGGAGTGTAATATTAGGGGGGGATGGCTACACCTTC; v_gene: TRBV30; d_gene: NA; abundance: NA; j_gene: TRBJ1-2; len: 14